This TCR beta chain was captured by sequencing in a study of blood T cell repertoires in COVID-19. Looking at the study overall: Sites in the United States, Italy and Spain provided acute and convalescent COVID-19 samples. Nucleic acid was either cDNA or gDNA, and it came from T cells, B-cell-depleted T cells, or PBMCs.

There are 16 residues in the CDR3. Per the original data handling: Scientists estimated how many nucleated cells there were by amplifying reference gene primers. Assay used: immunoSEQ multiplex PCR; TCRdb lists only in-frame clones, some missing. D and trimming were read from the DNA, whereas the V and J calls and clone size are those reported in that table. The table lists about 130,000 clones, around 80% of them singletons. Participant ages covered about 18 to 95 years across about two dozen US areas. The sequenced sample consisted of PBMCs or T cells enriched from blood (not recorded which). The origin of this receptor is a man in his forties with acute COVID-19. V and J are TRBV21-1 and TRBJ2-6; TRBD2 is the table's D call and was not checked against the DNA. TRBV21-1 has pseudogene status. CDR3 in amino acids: CASTPEGGSGANVLTF. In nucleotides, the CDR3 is TGTGCCAGCACCCCGGAGGGAGGCTCTGGGGCCAACGTCCTGACTTTC.